The 8 T cell receptor beta chains below were found in one sample sequenced in a study of regulatory dendritic cells for organ transplantation. Profiling relied on immunoSEQ multiplex PCR, and the TCRdb table lists in-frame clones only, not all of them. Of some 28,000 clones detected, 80% to 85% appear once; the ten largest clones hold roughly 0.1%. The source material was naive CD4+ T cells from blood. The subset was: CD45RA+ naive T cells. The source is a human donor in good health.

This clone was counted between two and nine times. This rearrangement joins TRBV5-1 to TRBJ1-1; D is uncertain. Trimming pared 5 bases from V and 2 bases from J, leaving 10 bases between. This CDR3 has 13 residues. Germline-derived CDR1 and CDR2 are SGHRS and YFSETQ. The CDR3 reads CASSSTINTEAFF. CDR3 bases: TGCGCCAGCAGTAGTACCATTAACACTGAAGCTTTCTTT. Full variable domain (missing parts from reference TRBV5-1 and TRBJ1-1): KAGVTQTPRYLIKTRGQQVTLSCSPISGHRSVSWYQQTPGQGLQFLFEYFSETQRNKGNFPGRFSGRQFSNSRSEMNVSTLELGDSALYLCASSSTINTEAFFGQGTRLTVV.

This clone came up once. The J gene is TRBJ1-5, the V gene TRBV18, with D possibly being TRBD1 (5 bases). CDR3 length equals 15 residues. The ends were cut back, 1 base at V and 2 bases at J, with 9 bases in the middle. Germline-derived CDR1 and CDR2 are KGHSH and LQKENI. CDR3 bases: TGTGCCAGCTCACCACGGGGGAGGGGCAATCAGCCCCAGCATTTT. Amino acid sequence: CASSPRGRGNQPQHF.

The gene calls are TRBV5-4 and TRBJ2-3; TRBD1 matches 10 bases. Per germline, CDR1 SGHNT and CDR2 YYREEE (reference sequence). Trimming cost V 4 bases and J 3 bases; bases outside gene matches: 2. This CDR3 is built from 14 residues. CDR3 nucleotides: TGTGCCAGCAGCCCGGGACAGGGGACAGATACGCAGTATTTT. It specifies CASSPGQGTDTQYF.

The J gene is TRBJ2-1, the V gene TRBV7-2; a weak D match, TRBD2 (6 bases). Germline V gives CDR1 SGHTA, CDR2 FQGNSA. This CDR3 region has 15 residues. Trimming shortened V by 5 bases and J by 6 bases, and 17 bases separated the two germline ends. The CDR3, as DNA: TGTGCCAGCAGCGCGAACCGGGACTCCCCCAATGAGCAGTTCTTC. This codes for CASSANRDSPNEQFF.

The chain joins TRBV7-2 to TRBJ1-2, with D perhaps matching TRBD1 (5 bases). The length of the CDR3 is 14 residues. Between the trimmed V and J ends, which lost 6 bases and 2 bases, there was a span of 13 bases. Germline CDR1 is SGHTA and CDR2 is FQGNSA. The CDR3 coding sequence is TGTGCCAGCAGTTCAGGGTACGTGAACTATGGCTACACCTTC. Its translation: CASSSGYVNYGYTF.

The chain has TRBV4-1 and TRBJ2-1, with D perhaps matching TRBD2 (7 bases). This CDR3 is built from 16 residues. Trimming stripped 1 base from V and 2 bases from J, with 12 bases between. Germline values: CDR1 MGHRA, CDR2 YSYEKL. The CDR3 bases are TGCGCCAGCAGCCAAGTGGGGGGGGCGACCTACAATGAGCAGTTCTTC. Translating gives CASSQVGGATYNEQFF.

The CDR3 DNA sequence: TGTGCCAGCAGTCCACAGGAGATTACGGAAAAACTGTTTTTT. Translating gives CASSPQEITEKLFF. V gene TRBV7-9 combines with J gene TRBJ1-4; possible D gene TRBD1, 5 bases. Trimming took off 6 bases at V and 8 bases at J, with 16 bases between the two ends. Germline-derived CDR1 and CDR2 are SEHNR and FQNEAQ (reference sequence). The CDR3 contains 14 residues.

This rearrangement joins TRBV6-5 to TRBJ1-2; 8 bases agree with TRBD1. The V gene's germline CDR1 is MNHEY and CDR2 SVGAGI. CDR3 length: 16 residues. Trimming at V came to 0 bases and at J to 3 bases, leaving 6 bases not matched to a gene. This CDR3 reads CASSYSVDRGHYGYTF. The CDR3 DNA follows: TGTGCCAGCAGTTACTCGGTCGACAGGGGCCACTATGGCTACACCTTC.